These T cell receptor beta chains were read from a single sample in a study of T-cell memory formation after mild COVID-19. TCRdb ran MiXCR on the 5' RACE reads and lists one entry per CDR3 protein. The sample yields about 430,000 distinct CDR3 sequences, about a sixth seen once. Sequencing was done on a sample of PBMCs or a T cell subset sorted from them (not recorded which). These receptors all stem from a man between 18 and 35 years old who had mild COVID-19 (a few samples of this study predate the infection). Cell type and time point are not known. Both conserved end residues are trimmed from each CDR3. Each record gives: D gene, V gene, CDR3 protein. A D gene is named only where the DNA matches it firmly.

d_gene: .; v_gene: TRBV6-5; CDR3aa: ASNRDETQY
d_gene: .; v_gene: TRBV3-1; CDR3aa: ASSLTGLSKTQY
d_gene: .; v_gene: TRBV6-5; CDR3aa: ASSYSPRGSTDTQY
d_gene: .; v_gene: TRBV6-5; CDR3aa: ASRQGFGSPLH
d_gene: TRBD1; v_gene: TRBV6-5; CDR3aa: ASSYHPPGQPRGYGYT
d_gene: TRBD2; v_gene: TRBV11-1; CDR3aa: ASSDTSGGVDEQF
d_gene: .; v_gene: TRBV2; CDR3aa: ASSRDNRNEQY
d_gene: .; v_gene: TRBV7-9; CDR3aa: ASSSGFSYEQY
d_gene: .; v_gene: TRBV7-6; CDR3aa: ASSLAPRGGLAF
d_gene: .; v_gene: TRBV4-1; CDR3aa: ASSQGLRGGVTQY
d_gene: .; v_gene: TRBV18; CDR3aa: ASSPRGGSDNSPLH
d_gene: .; v_gene: TRBV3-1; CDR3aa: ASSQESYQENYNEQF
d_gene: TRBD1; v_gene: TRBV5-1; CDR3aa: ASSPGQGAGDTEAF
d_gene: .; v_gene: TRBV12-3/TRBV12-4; CDR3aa: ASSPRVRKETQY
d_gene: .; v_gene: TRBV2; CDR3aa: ASSGVAELGEL
d_gene: TRBD1; v_gene: TRBV5-6; CDR3aa: ASSSRDSAFYEQY
d_gene: .; v_gene: TRBV7-8; CDR3aa: ASSLGTASNQPQH
d_gene: .; v_gene: TRBV4-1; CDR3aa: ASRQLLEEYNSPLH
d_gene: .; v_gene: TRBV7-2; CDR3aa: ASSHDSNYGYT
d_gene: .; v_gene: TRBV3-1; CDR3aa: ARRTTTDTQY
d_gene: .; v_gene: TRBV19; CDR3aa: ASSPRPDSWETQY
d_gene: TRBD2; v_gene: TRBV4-3; CDR3aa: ASSPWGGRSTDTQY
d_gene: .; v_gene: TRBV27; CDR3aa: ASTERARLTGANVLT
d_gene: TRBD1; v_gene: TRBV12-3/TRBV12-4; CDR3aa: ASRDRTGEYGYT
d_gene: .; v_gene: TRBV20-1; CDR3aa: SARDWGARGYNEQF
d_gene: .; v_gene: TRBV6-5; CDR3aa: ASSYSREDPQETQY
d_gene: .; v_gene: TRBV27; CDR3aa: ASSLSPGGELF
d_gene: .; v_gene: TRBV7-2; CDR3aa: ASSSRYTQY
d_gene: TRBD2; v_gene: TRBV7-6; CDR3aa: ASSPRPSGGAGDTQY
d_gene: .; v_gene: TRBV7-9; CDR3aa: ASTNLRDLGSTDTQY
d_gene: .; v_gene: TRBV7-8; CDR3aa: ASSLGALNTQY
d_gene: .; v_gene: TRBV7-9; CDR3aa: ASSPQGGRRAYNEQF
d_gene: TRBD1; v_gene: TRBV12-3/TRBV12-4; CDR3aa: ASSRTGAYGYT
d_gene: TRBD2; v_gene: TRBV12-3/TRBV12-4; CDR3aa: ASRAGAPTDTQY
d_gene: .; v_gene: TRBV5-5; CDR3aa: ASSFLEWGTEAF
d_gene: TRBD1; v_gene: TRBV29-1; CDR3aa: SVEALRATGSKEKLF
d_gene: .; v_gene: TRBV20-1; CDR3aa: SARDATGAQETQY
d_gene: .; v_gene: TRBV9; CDR3aa: ASSPARGYEQY
d_gene: .; v_gene: TRBV24-1; CDR3aa: ATSDPTVNYGYT